A single sample gave rise to the 8 T cell receptor beta chains below, sequenced in a study of identical twins' blood T cells. TCRdb re-derived calls from the 5' RACE reads in MiXCR, one entry per CDR3 protein. The table records roughly 340,000 distinct CDR3 sequences, over 25% of them present only once. Sequencing was performed on PBMCs. The receptors were sampled from a woman aged 18 to 50 in good health.

This clonotype was seen more than once but under ten times. This CDR3 reads CASSVAGSPWSEQFF. The DNA for the CDR3 is TGTGCCAGCAGTGTAGCGGGGTCCCCTTGGTCTGAGCAGTTCTTC. The chain combines TRBV2 with TRBJ2-1, with 8 bases that match TRBD2. CDR1 is SNHLY, CDR2 FYNNEI, per germline. The CDR3 contains 15 residues. J lost 9 bases, V lost 4 bases, and 11 bases had no gene match.

The chain recombines TRBV2 with TRBJ1-4, with unresolved D. The CDR3 runs to 11 residues. CDR1 is SNHLY and CDR2 is FYNNEI in the germline V gene. The V end was cut by 5 bases, the J end by 13 bases, with 11 bases between. The CDR3 loop reads CASSYNVGLFF. CDR3 coding DNA: TGTGCCAGCAGTTATAACGTGGGACTGTTTTTT.

The genes are TRBV11-2 and TRBJ2-1; 8 bases map to TRBD2. Germline V gene data show CDR1 as SGHAT and CDR2 as FQNNGV. The CDR3 length is 15 residues. The ends lost 1 base at V and 8 bases at J; junction bases unmatched: 7. CDR3 nucleotides: TGTGCCAGCAGCTTAGGGACTAGCAGATACGATGAGCAGTTCTTC. Translation: CASSLGTSRYDEQFF.

The V and J genes are TRBV19 and TRBJ1-5, with a possible D match to TRBD1 (5 bases). The ends were cut back, 8 bases at V and 3 bases at J, with 11 bases in the middle. Germline V gives CDR1 LNHDA, CDR2 SQIVND (reference sequence). The CDR3 consists of 13 residues. CDR3 amino acids: CASGGRINQPQHF. The CDR3 DNA is TGTGCCAGTGGGGGAAGAATCAATCAGCCCCAGCATTTT.

This sequence joins TRBV29-1 and TRBJ1-5, with unresolved D. With 4 bases removed from V and 1 base from J, the gap between germline ends came to 11 bases. The germline V gene encodes CDR1 SQVTM and CDR2 ANQGSEA. The CDR3 extends over 14 amino acids. The CDR3 DNA reads as TGCAGCGTTGGTGAGGCATTAAGCAATCAGCCCCAGCATTTT. This sequence encodes CSVGEALSNQPQHF.

The V call is TRBV3-1, the J call TRBJ1-2; D may be TRBD1 (6 bases). The CDR3 spans 15 residues. The germline V gene has CDR1 LGHDT and CDR2 YNNKEL (reference sequence). The V end was cut by 4 bases, the J end by 4 bases, with 16 bases between. CDR3 protein: CASSLPSGDPYGYTF. CDR3 DNA sequence: TGTGCCAGCAGCCTTCCTTCAGGGGACCCCTATGGCTACACCTTC.

V is TRBV18 and J is TRBJ1-5; D is unclear. Trimming shortened V by 3 bases and J by 5 bases, and 11 bases separated the two germline ends. This CDR3 comprises 14 residues. CDR1 and CDR2 from the germline V gene are KGHSH and LQKENI. The CDR3 here is CASSPEAGYQPQHF. In DNA form, the CDR3 reads TGTGCCAGCTCACCTGAGGCCGGTTATCAGCCCCAGCATTTT.

The sample holds a few counts of this clonotype. The chain is built from TRBV14 and TRBJ2-2, with unresolved D. This CDR3 has 13 amino acids. Trimming took 1 base from V and 7 from J, leaving 7 bases between them. Germline lookup yields CDR1 SGHDN and CDR2 FVKESK. In DNA form, the CDR3 reads TGTGCCAGCAGCCAAGGGGTAGTCGGGGAGCTGTTTTTT. Its translation is CASSQGVVGELFF.